Each of the 14 T cell receptor beta chains below was sequenced from the same sample in a study of Ad26.COV2.S vaccination and SARS-CoV-2 variants. Assay: immunoSEQ multiplex PCR; the TCRdb copy retains only in-frame clones and omits some. The table lists about 440,000 clones, roughly 88% of them singletons. Documented treatment: around 19 received Ad26.COV2.S at low or high dose, single or two shots; roughly five received placebo; per-sample allocation not given. Repertoires come from day 63 after the first vaccine or placebo injection. Sequencing was performed on peripheral blood, taken in a trial of Ad26.COV2.S vaccine versus placebo. These receptors were obtained from a person aged 18-60 years who received the Ad26.COV2.S COVID-19 vaccine or a placebo.

V gene TRBV10-3 combines with J gene TRBJ2-3, with 7 nucleotides matching TRBD2. Germline V CDR1 and CDR2: ENHRY, SYGVKD. The CDR3 is 14 residues long. V trimming: 3 bases; J trimming: 4 bases; junction bases outside the gene matches: 4. CDR3 region: CAISEKGGADTQYF. The CDR3 coding sequence is TGTGCCATCAGTGAAAAGGGAGGGGCAGATACGCAGTATTTT.

The chain couples TRBV10-3 to TRBJ2-1, with D unresolved. Germline assignment: CDR1 ENHRY and CDR2 SYGVKD. Trimming left V 7 bases short and J 5 bases short, with 15 bases between. The CDR3 runs 14 residues. The CDR3 spells CAITTARPDNEQFF. The CDR3 DNA follows: TGTGCCATCACCACTGCGCGGCCCGACAATGAGCAGTTCTTC.

This clone was found a few times. This chain links TRBV27 with TRBJ1-5; the D is unclear. The CDR3 has 13 amino acids. Trimming pared 6 bases from V and 7 bases from J, leaving 13 bases between. In germline, CDR1 is MNHEY, CDR2 SMNVEV (reference sequence). CDR3 nucleotide sequence: TGTGCCAGCAGCGGCGAGAGAGGCCAGCCCCAGCATTTT. Encoded protein: CASSGERGQPQHF.

The chain joins TRBV9 to TRBJ2-1, with 9 positions matching TRBD2. The CDR3 runs to 19 residues. From germline, CDR1 is SGDLS and CDR2 YYNGEE. V was clipped by 0 bases and J by 2 bases; unmatched bases: 12. CDR3 nucleotide sequence: TGTGCCAGCAGCGTAGAAGGTATGGGAGCGGGAGGCCCCTACAATGAGCAGTTCTTC. It specifies CASSVEGMGAGGPYNEQFF.

This chain joins TRBV5-8 and TRBJ2-3, with 9 bases aligning to TRBD2. V gave up 0 bases and J gave up 2 bases; unmatched junction bases: 4. The length of the CDR3 is 16 residues. The germline V gene has CDR1 SGHTS and CDR2 YDEGEE. CDR3 nucleotide sequence: TGTGCCAGCAGCTTGGGGACTAGCGTTCTCACAGATACGCAGTATTTT. Translation: CASSLGTSVLTDTQYF.

V gene TRBV9 combines with J gene TRBJ1-4; TRBD1 matches at 11 bases. The ends lost 0 bases at V and 8 bases at J; junction bases unmatched: 6. Germline CDR1 is SGDLS and CDR2 is YYNGEE. The length of the CDR3 is 16 residues. CDR3 amino acids: CASSVGTGGAEEKLFF. CDR3 nucleotides: TGTGCCAGCAGCGTAGGGACAGGGGGCGCTGAGGAAAAACTGTTTTTT.

The genes are TRBV7-2 and TRBJ2-5; D is possibly TRBD1 (6 bases). V dropped 1 base and J dropped 4 bases, with 13 bases sitting between them. The germline V gene has CDR1 SGHTA and CDR2 FQGNSA. The CDR3 loop spans 15 amino acids. The CDR3, as DNA: TGTGCCAGCAGCTTAGATAGGGGGAAGCGAGAGACCCAGTACTTC. As protein: CASSLDRGKRETQYF.

The chain uses TRBV11-1 and TRBJ2-7; 8 nucleotides line up with TRBD1. The V gene end was trimmed by 5 bases and the J gene end by 1 base; junction bases not matched to a gene: 10. The CDR3 runs to 16 residues. Germline V CDR1 and CDR2: SGHAT, FQDESV (reference sequence). In nucleotides, the CDR3 is TGTGCCAGCAGCCCTTTCCGGGACAGGTTTTCCTACGAGCAGTACTTC. Translation gives CASSPFRDRFSYEQYF.

The chain recombines TRBV6-5 with TRBJ1-5; the D is unclear. Between the trimmed V and J ends, which lost 7 bases and 2 bases, there was a span of 15 bases. CDR1 MNHEY and CDR2 SVGAGI come from the germline V gene. There are 15 residues in the CDR3. CDR3 protein: CASTPPADGNQPQHF. DNA of the CDR3: TGTGCCAGCACGCCCCCCGCGGACGGCAATCAGCCCCAGCATTTT.

V gene TRBV7-2 combines with J gene TRBJ2-1; D may be TRBD1 or TRBD2 (5 bases each). CDR3 size: 14 residues. Trimming removed 3 bases from V and 5 bases from J, with 11 bases in between. Germline CDR1 is SGHTA and CDR2 is FQGNSA. The CDR3 region is CASSLGRVNNEQFF. In DNA, the CDR3 is TGTGCCAGCAGCTTGGGACGGGTAAACAATGAGCAGTTCTTC.

This chain's CDR3 is CASSWGRGNQETQYF. DNA of the CDR3: TGTGCCAGCAGCTGGGGGCGTGGGAACCAAGAGACCCAGTACTTC. The chain links TRBV28 to TRBJ2-5, with D possibly TRBD1 on 6 matching bases. CDR1 is MDHEN, CDR2 SYDVKM, per germline. The CDR3 is made up of 15 amino acids. Trimming left V 6 bases short and J 0 bases short, with 14 bases between.

CDR3 in amino acids: CASSSGRSGTGELFF. In DNA, the CDR3 is TGTGCCTCTTCTAGCGGGAGGTCGGGGACCGGGGAGCTGTTTTTT. The chain links TRBV30 to TRBJ2-2; TRBD2 agrees at 11 bases. With V trimmed by 7 bases and J by 5 bases, 9 bases remained unmatched. CDR1 and CDR2 (germline): GTSNPN, SVGIG (reference sequence). The CDR3 loop spans 15 amino acids.

CDR3: CASSLVQARGSHTAQYF. CDR3 DNA sequence: TGTGCCAGCAGCTTAGTTCAGGCCAGGGGGTCCCACACGGCGCAGTATTTT. The gene calls are TRBV7-2 and TRBJ2-3; TRBD1 agrees at 7 bases. The CDR3 has 17 amino acids. V gave up 1 base and J gave up 10 bases; unmatched junction bases: 17. The germline V gene has CDR1 SGHTA and CDR2 FQGNSA.

The rearrangement joins TRBV7-6 to TRBJ2-1, with D hard to call. Trimming took off 2 bases at V and 0 bases at J, with 14 bases between the two ends. This CDR3 has 17 residues. CDR1 SGHVS and CDR2 FNYEAQ come from the germline V gene. CDR3 nucleotide sequence: TGTGCCAGCAGCTTATATGTGCCGGTTGTCTCCTACAATGAGCAGTTCTTC. It specifies CASSLYVPVVSYNEQFF.